A selection of T cell receptor beta chains follows, all from one sample in a study of blood T cell repertoires in COVID-19. Only in-frame clones appear in the TCRdb table, and some are missing; sequencing was by immunoSEQ multiplex PCR. Seen here are fewer than 500,000 clones, roughly 90% observed once, and the top ten hold 1.4% to 1.5%. The sequencing sample was made of peripheral blood. These receptors were collected from a woman under 40 with active or convalescent COVID-19. CDR3s include the opening cysteine and the closing phenylalanine or tryptophan. D genes are given only for firm matches. Where a row states a size, it is once, few, many or the class of an expanded clone; other rows omit it.

J gene | V gene | D gene | clone size | CDR3 protein | CDR3 DNA
TRBJ2-5 | TRBV7-7 | NA | few | CASSSRLLETQYF | TGTGCCAGCAGCTCCAGGTTGTTGGAGACCCAGTACTTC
TRBJ2-7 | TRBV10-1 | TRBD2 | few | CASSEYISGDSYEQYF | TGCGCCAGCAGTGAGTACATTAGCGGGGACTCCTACGAGCAGTACTTC
TRBJ2-1 | TRBV18 | NA | NA | CASSRKTGTLKGNEQFF | TGTGCCAGCTCACGTAAGACCGGGACACTCAAAGGCAATGAGCAGTTCTTC
TRBJ1-4 | TRBV3-1/TRBV3-2 | NA | NA | CASSFRDIGEKLFF | TGTGCCAGCAGCTTCCGGGACATCGGAGAAAAACTGTTTTTT
TRBJ1-1 | TRBV5-1 | NA | NA | CASSDGGTEAFF | TGCGCCAGCAGCGACGGGGGGACTGAAGCTTTCTTT
TRBJ1-6 | TRBV5-1 | TRBD1 | NA | CASSFGQGGNSPLHF | TGCGCCAGCAGCTTTGGACAGGGCGGTAATTCACCCCTCCACTTT
TRBJ1-2 | TRBV27 | TRBD1 | NA | CASSSEQGAPYGYTF | TGTGCCAGCAGTTCTGAACAGGGGGCGCCGTATGGCTACACCTTC
TRBJ2-1 | TRBV19 | NA | NA | CASHPLLGAVVNEQFF | TGTGCCAGCCACCCACTTCTAGGCGCCGTAGTCAATGAGCAGTTCTTC
TRBJ2-1 | TRBV9 | NA | once | CASSAVQGGDRADEQFF | TGTGCCAGCAGCGCAGTTCAAGGTGGAGACCGCGCGGATGAGCAGTTCTTC
TRBJ1-5 | TRBV6-5 | NA | NA | CASSPVGGQPQHF | TGTGCCAGCAGCCCCGTCGGCGGGCAGCCCCAGCATTTT
TRBJ1-2 | TRBV5-4 | TRBD1 | NA | CASSLGDRAGYTF | TGTGCCAGCAGCTTGGGGGACAGGGCGGGCTACACCTTC
TRBJ2-2 | TRBV5-8 | TRBD2 | NA | CASSITSRGLANTGELFF | TGTGCCAGCAGCATAACCAGCCGGGGACTAGCCAACACCGGGGAGCTGTTTTTT
TRBJ2-1 | TRBV15 | TRBD2 | NA | CATSLRTSGEQFF | TGTGCCACCAGCCTCCGGACTAGCGGTGAGCAGTTCTTC